These 26 T cell receptor beta chains were sequenced from one sample in a study of Graves' ophthalmopathy and Graves' hyperthyroidism. RNA transcripts were the template, and TCR beta CDR3 regions were amplified from them. The workflow started with a first-round RT-PCR run with HTBI primers and then moved on to a second-round multiplex PCR. TCRdb analysed the multiplex PCR reads with MiXCR anew, one entry per CDR3 protein. The sample lists about 240,000 distinct CDR3 sequences; roughly 50% were seen once. Sequencing was carried out using peripheral blood. All receptors derive from an adult man with Graves' ophthalmopathy.

The chain joins TRBV25-1 to TRBJ2-2; D call uncertain. Germline V gene data show CDR1 as MGHDK and CDR2 as SYGVNS. The V gene lost 5 bases and the J gene lost 8 bases, with 18 bases spanning the gap. The CDR3 has 15 residues. In nucleotides, the CDR3 is TGTGCCAGCAGTTTCTCCCAGGCTACGAGGGGGGAGCTGTTTTTT. The encoded protein is CASSFSQATRGELFF.

The V call is TRBV5-1, the J call TRBJ2-5; 7 bases map to TRBD1. Unmatched junction bases numbered 1, after V lost 1 base and J lost 4 bases. The germline gives CDR1 SGHRS, CDR2 YFSETQ. The CDR3 runs 13 residues. The CDR3 bases are TGCGCCAGCAGCTTGTGGACAGGAGAGACCCAGTACTTC. The encoded protein is CASSLWTGETQYF.

The chain carries TRBV6-6 and TRBJ1-5, with 9 bases fitting TRBD1. CDR1 and CDR2 (germline): MNHNY, SVGAGI (reference sequence). Trimming cost V 6 bases and J 5 bases; bases outside gene matches: 8. The CDR3 has 15 residues. The CDR3 region is CASRWDRVGDQPQHF. Written as DNA, the CDR3 is TGTGCCAGCAGGTGGGACAGGGTAGGCGATCAGCCCCAGCATTTT.

This clonotype has a count of ten or more. The DNA for the CDR3 is TGTGCCAGCAGTGACCCTATGACAGGGGGTGCGAGACTGGATGGCTACACCTTC. Residues: CASSDPMTGGARLDGYTF. The V call is TRBV25-1, the J call TRBJ1-2; TRBD1 matches 9 bases. With 3 bases clipped from V and 6 bases from J, the junction kept 17 bases outside the gene matches. CDR1 MGHDK and CDR2 SYGVNS come from the germline V gene. The CDR3 has 18 residues.

CDR3 amino acids: CAISGKDNSYEQYF. In nucleotides, the CDR3 is TGTGCCATCAGTGGTAAGGACAACTCCTACGAGCAGTACTTC. The V gene is TRBV10-3, the J gene TRBJ2-7, with D possibly TRBD1 on 5 matching bases. Trimming took 4 bases from V and 0 from J, leaving 10 bases between them. This CDR3 is built from 14 residues. CDR1 is ENHRY, CDR2 SYGVKD, per germline.

The chain combines TRBV20-1 with TRBJ2-5, with D possibly being TRBD2 (6 bases). V was shortened by 0 bases and J by 2 bases, with 13 bases between the two germline ends. The length of the CDR3 is 15 residues. Per the germline V gene, CDR1 is DFQATT and CDR2 is SNEGSKA (reference sequence). The CDR3 DNA reads as TGCAGTGCTAGAGATGGGCTAGCGAGTCAAGAGACCCAGTACTTC. Its translation is CSARDGLASQETQYF.

The chain links TRBV10-3 to TRBJ1-2, with 10 bases identical to TRBD1. CDR1 ENHRY and CDR2 SYGVKD come from the germline V gene. The length of the CDR3 is 13 residues. The junction had 7 bases not matched to a gene; V was cut back by 11 bases and J by 4 bases. This chain's CDR3 is CAGSDRGPYGYTF. The CDR3, as DNA: TGTGCCGGCAGCGACAGGGGGCCCTATGGCTACACCTTC.

This clonotype was counted a few times. The chain uses TRBV10-3 and TRBJ1-3; 7 bases agree with TRBD1. The ends lost 2 bases at V and 2 bases at J; junction bases unmatched: 3. Germline CDR1 and CDR2: ENHRY and SYGVKD. The CDR3 has 15 residues. The CDR3 is CAISEDRVPGNTIYF. The DNA for the CDR3 is TGTGCCATCAGTGAGGACAGGGTCCCTGGAAACACCATATATTTT.

The V call is TRBV7-2, the J call TRBJ2-5; D may be TRBD2 (6 bases). This CDR3 comprises 17 residues. Germline loops: CDR1 SGHTA, CDR2 FQGNSA. V was clipped by 1 base and J by 1 base, with 16 bases between them. This chain's CDR3 is CASSLDRLASIQETQYF. In DNA form, the CDR3 reads TGTGCCAGCAGCTTAGATAGGCTAGCGTCTATCCAAGAGACCCAGTACTTC.

V and J are TRBV29-1 and TRBJ2-6, with 8 bases that match TRBD1. Germline CDR1 is SQVTM and CDR2 is ANQGSEA. The CDR3 has 18 amino acids. After removal of 0 bases from V and 0 bases from J, the junction contained 7 bases not matched to a gene. CDR3 bases: TGCAGCGTTGAAGATTCCCGGACAGGGAGCTCTGGGGCCAACGTCCTGACTTTC. This codes for CSVEDSRTGSSGANVLTF.

This clonotype was recorded at least ten times. This chain connects TRBV9 to TRBJ1-2; 7 nucleotides agree with TRBD1. Unmatched junction bases numbered 6, after V lost 2 bases and J lost 2 bases. The CDR3 has 15 amino acids. CDR1 and CDR2 from the germline V gene are SGDLS and YYNGEE. CDR3 sequence: CASSVGDRPNYGYTF. For the CDR3, the DNA is TGTGCCAGCAGCGTCGGGGACAGACCGAACTATGGCTACACCTTC.

The V gene is TRBV20-1, the J gene TRBJ1-1, with D possibly being TRBD1 (6 bases). Germline-derived CDR1 and CDR2 are DFQATT and SNEGSKA (reference sequence). The CDR3 extends over 14 amino acids. Trimming cost V 2 bases and J 0 bases, with 10 bases left between them. For the CDR3, the DNA is TGCAGTGCTAGACCGGGGGGGCTGAACACTGAAGCTTTCTTT. It is translated as CSARPGGLNTEAFF.

This clonotype was picked up many times. The rearrangement uses TRBV10-2 and TRBJ1-6, with a tentative D call TRBD1 (5 bases). V was cut by 2 bases and J by 10 bases, with 15 bases left in between. CDR1 is WSHSY, CDR2 SAAADI, per germline. The CDR3 sequence is 15 residues long. CDR3 nucleotide sequence: TGCGCCAGCAGTGAGCGCCCAGGGATAGGATCACCCCTCCACTTT. This codes for CASSERPGIGSPLHF.

The table lists this clonotype with a count of one. The chain uses TRBV20-1 and TRBJ1-2; D is perhaps TRBD1 (5 bases). V lost 3 bases and J lost 7, with 18 bases in between. The germline V gene has CDR1 DFQATT and CDR2 SNEGSKA (reference sequence). The length of the CDR3 is 14 residues. The CDR3 spells CSASPGTGLGGYTF. The CDR3 bases are TGCAGTGCTAGCCCCGGCACAGGCCTGGGTGGCTACACCTTC.

The V gene is TRBV29-1, the J gene TRBJ2-5, with 7 bases aligning to TRBD2. This CDR3 contains 13 residues. Germline loops: CDR1 SQVTM, CDR2 ANQGSEA. J was trimmed by 4 bases and V by 7 bases; bases with no gene match: 9. The CDR3 nucleotides are TGCAGCGAGACGGGGGGTTTGGGAGAGACCCAGTACTTC. Its protein is CSETGGLGETQYF.

The V gene is TRBV7-6, the J gene TRBJ2-3; D perhaps matches TRBD2 (6 bases). Germline CDR1 reads SGHVS; CDR2 reads FNYEAQ. The V gene lost 4 bases and the J gene lost 4 bases, with 18 bases spanning the gap. The CDR3 has 16 residues. As DNA, the CDR3 is TGTGCCAGCAGCTCCGCCGGGATTAGCGGCCCAGATACGCAGTATTTT. The encoded protein is CASSSAGISGPDTQYF.

J is TRBJ2-5 and V is TRBV6-1; D call uncertain. The germline V and J ends were trimmed by 10 bases and 3 bases, with 15 bases remaining between them. Germline V CDR1 and CDR2: MNHNS, SASEGT. This CDR3 region has 13 residues. The CDR3 DNA reads as TGTGCCAACCCGCGGCATGTGAAAGAGACCCAGTACTTC. As protein: CANPRHVKETQYF.

The chain links TRBV7-8 to TRBJ1-2; D might be TRBD1 (6 bases). Trimming took 3 bases from V and 2 from J, leaving 13 bases between them. The CDR3 extends over 15 amino acids. Looked up from germline, CDR1 is SGHVS and CDR2 is FQNEAQ. The CDR3 region is CASSLVGGMNYGYTF. CDR3 sequence (DNA): TGTGCCAGCAGCTTGGTAGGGGGAATGAACTATGGCTACACCTTC.

The chain recombines TRBV7-8 with TRBJ1-2; tentative D call: TRBD1 (5 bases). Germline V gene data show CDR1 as SGHVS and CDR2 as FQNEAQ. The CDR3 has 13 amino acids. Trimming stripped 2 bases from V and 6 bases from J, with 10 bases between. CDR3 in amino acids: CASSLYTTDGYTF. CDR3 DNA: TGTGCCAGCAGCTTATATACGACAGATGGCTACACCTTC.

This clonotype came up once. The rearrangement joins TRBV7-6 to TRBJ2-7, with a weak D call TRBD1 (5 bases). The CDR3 consists of 13 residues. CDR1 is SGHVS, CDR2 FNYEAQ, per germline. V was pared by 4 bases and J by 5 bases, with 12 bases between. The CDR3 DNA sequence: TGTGCCAGCAGCTCGCAGGGTGGGAACGAGCAGTACTTC. Protein product: CASSSQGGNEQYF. Filled out from reference TRBV7-6 and TRBJ2-7, the complete variable domain reads GAGVSQSPRYKVTKRGQDVALRCDPISGHVSLYWYRQALGQGPEFLTYFNYEAQQDKSGLPNDRFSAERPEGSISTLTIQRTEQRDSAMYRCASSSQGGNEQYFGPGTRLTVT.

The CDR3 nucleotides are TGTGCCAGCAGCTTACTAAACAGGGGTACTCAGCCCCAGCATTTT. Protein: CASSLLNRGTQPQHF. The chain recombines TRBV7-8 with TRBJ1-5; 7 bases are shared with TRBD1. The trim removed 2 bases at V and 6 bases at J, leaving 7 bases unmatched. The CDR3 is 15 residues long. CDR1 and CDR2 from the germline V gene are SGHVS and FQNEAQ.

The rearrangement links TRBV6-5 to TRBJ2-2, with TRBD1 as a possible D gene (6 bases). Germline CDR1 and CDR2: MNHEY and SVGAGI. The length of the CDR3 is 15 residues. V shed 7 bases and J shed 1 base, with 13 bases lying between them. The chain's CDR3 is CASTQGQGNTGELFF. Here the CDR3 DNA reads TGTGCCAGCACCCAGGGGCAGGGGAACACCGGGGAGCTGTTTTTT.

The V and J genes are TRBV5-1 and TRBJ1-1, with 7 nucleotides matching TRBD1. V trimming: 0 bases; J trimming: 1 base; junction bases outside the gene matches: 6. CDR3 length equals 16 residues. CDR1 is SGHRS, CDR2 YFSETQ, per germline. This chain's CDR3 is CASSLGGGQTNTEAFF. CDR3 nucleotides: TGCGCCAGCAGCTTGGGGGGGGGACAGACGAACACTGAAGCTTTCTTT.

This clonotype was seen once. The chain links TRBV7-2 to TRBJ2-5; tentatively, D is TRBD1 or TRBD2 (5 bases each). V lost 0 bases and J 7 bases, leaving 15 bases between the germline ends. Per germline, CDR1 SGHTA and CDR2 FQGNSA. The CDR3 spans 15 residues. The CDR3 protein is CASSLAAGSVGTQYF. The CDR3 nucleotides read TGTGCCAGCAGCTTAGCGGCAGGGAGCGTGGGGACCCAGTACTTC. The whole variable domain, filled in from reference TRBV7-2 and TRBJ2-5, reads GAGVSQSPSNKVTEKGKDVELRCDPISGHTALYWYRQSLGQGLEFLIYFQGNSAPDKSGLPSDRFSAERTGGSVSTLTIQRTQQEDSAVYLCASSLAAGSVGTQYFGPGTRLLVL.

This clonotype appeared a few times. V gene TRBV6-6 combines with J gene TRBJ1-5; D gene ambiguous. The germline V and J ends were trimmed by 10 bases and 2 bases, with 15 bases remaining between them. There are 14 residues in the CDR3. Germline values: CDR1 MNHNY, CDR2 SVGAGI (reference sequence). This CDR3 is CATVNSGRNQPQHF. As DNA, the CDR3 is TGTGCCACCGTCAACTCAGGACGCAATCAGCCCCAGCATTTT.

This chain joins TRBV7-2 and TRBJ2-2, with TRBD2 matching 8 bases. This CDR3 region has 17 residues. Germline V CDR1 and CDR2: SGHTA, FQGNSA. Losses at the gene ends were 1 base for V and 4 bases for J; bases not matched to a gene: 8. The chain's CDR3 is CASSLGSGLAGTGELFF. The CDR3 nucleotides read TGTGCCAGCAGCTTAGGTTCCGGGCTAGCGGGCACCGGGGAGCTGTTTTTT.